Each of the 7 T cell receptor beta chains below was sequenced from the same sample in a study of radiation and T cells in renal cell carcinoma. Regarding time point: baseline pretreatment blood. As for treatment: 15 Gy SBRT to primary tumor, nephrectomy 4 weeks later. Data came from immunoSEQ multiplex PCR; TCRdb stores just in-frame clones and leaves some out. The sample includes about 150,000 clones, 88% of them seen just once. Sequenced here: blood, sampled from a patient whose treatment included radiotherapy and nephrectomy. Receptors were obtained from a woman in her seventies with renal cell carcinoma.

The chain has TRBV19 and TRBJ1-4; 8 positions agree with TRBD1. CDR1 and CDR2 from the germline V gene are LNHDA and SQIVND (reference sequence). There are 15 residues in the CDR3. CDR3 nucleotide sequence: TGTGCGACGACAGGGGCCCCTGCAACTAATGAAAAACTGTTTTTT. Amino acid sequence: CATTGAPATNEKLFF.

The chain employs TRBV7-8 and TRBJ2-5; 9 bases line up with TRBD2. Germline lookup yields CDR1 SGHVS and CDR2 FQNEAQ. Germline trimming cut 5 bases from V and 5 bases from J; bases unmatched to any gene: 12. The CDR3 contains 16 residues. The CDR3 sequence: CASSTSPGLAGETQYF. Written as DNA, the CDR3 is TGTGCCAGCAGCACCTCTCCGGGACTAGCTGGGGAGACCCAGTACTTC.

The CDR3 region is CASLPGLAGFSGTGELFF. CDR3 nucleotide sequence: TGTGCCAGCCTTCCGGGACTAGCGGGGTTTTCGGGCACCGGGGAGCTGTTTTTT. V is TRBV2 and J is TRBJ2-2; 13 bases match TRBD2. The CDR3 covers 18 residues. V gave up 8 bases and J gave up 4 bases; unmatched junction bases: 13. Germline V gene sequence: CDR1 SNHLY, CDR2 FYNNEI.

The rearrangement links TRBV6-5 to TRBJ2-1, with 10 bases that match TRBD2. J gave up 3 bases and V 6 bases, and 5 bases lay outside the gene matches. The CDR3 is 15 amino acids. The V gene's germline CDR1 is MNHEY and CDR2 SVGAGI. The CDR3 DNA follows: TGTGCCAGCAGACCAACTAGCGGGGTCTACAATGAGCAGTTCTTC. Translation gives CASRPTSGVYNEQFF.

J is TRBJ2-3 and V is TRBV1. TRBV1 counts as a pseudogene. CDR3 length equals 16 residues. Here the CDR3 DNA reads TGCACCAGCAGCCAAGTTGTGAGGGGGGCCGTAGATACGCAGTATTTT. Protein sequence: CTSSQVVRGAVDTQYF.

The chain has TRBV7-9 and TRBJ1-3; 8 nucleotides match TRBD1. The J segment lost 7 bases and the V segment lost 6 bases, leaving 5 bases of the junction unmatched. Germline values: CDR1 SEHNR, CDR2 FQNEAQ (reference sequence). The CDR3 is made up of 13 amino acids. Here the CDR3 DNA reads TGTGCCAGCAGAGGACAGGGATGGAACACCATATATTTT. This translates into CASRGQGWNTIYF.

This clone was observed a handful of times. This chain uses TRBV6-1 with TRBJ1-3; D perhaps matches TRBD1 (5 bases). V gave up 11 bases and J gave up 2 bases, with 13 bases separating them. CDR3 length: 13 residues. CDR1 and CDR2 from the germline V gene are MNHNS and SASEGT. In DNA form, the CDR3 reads TGTGCCGGCGCGGCAGGGCCTGGAAACACCATATATTTT. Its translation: CAGAAGPGNTIYF.